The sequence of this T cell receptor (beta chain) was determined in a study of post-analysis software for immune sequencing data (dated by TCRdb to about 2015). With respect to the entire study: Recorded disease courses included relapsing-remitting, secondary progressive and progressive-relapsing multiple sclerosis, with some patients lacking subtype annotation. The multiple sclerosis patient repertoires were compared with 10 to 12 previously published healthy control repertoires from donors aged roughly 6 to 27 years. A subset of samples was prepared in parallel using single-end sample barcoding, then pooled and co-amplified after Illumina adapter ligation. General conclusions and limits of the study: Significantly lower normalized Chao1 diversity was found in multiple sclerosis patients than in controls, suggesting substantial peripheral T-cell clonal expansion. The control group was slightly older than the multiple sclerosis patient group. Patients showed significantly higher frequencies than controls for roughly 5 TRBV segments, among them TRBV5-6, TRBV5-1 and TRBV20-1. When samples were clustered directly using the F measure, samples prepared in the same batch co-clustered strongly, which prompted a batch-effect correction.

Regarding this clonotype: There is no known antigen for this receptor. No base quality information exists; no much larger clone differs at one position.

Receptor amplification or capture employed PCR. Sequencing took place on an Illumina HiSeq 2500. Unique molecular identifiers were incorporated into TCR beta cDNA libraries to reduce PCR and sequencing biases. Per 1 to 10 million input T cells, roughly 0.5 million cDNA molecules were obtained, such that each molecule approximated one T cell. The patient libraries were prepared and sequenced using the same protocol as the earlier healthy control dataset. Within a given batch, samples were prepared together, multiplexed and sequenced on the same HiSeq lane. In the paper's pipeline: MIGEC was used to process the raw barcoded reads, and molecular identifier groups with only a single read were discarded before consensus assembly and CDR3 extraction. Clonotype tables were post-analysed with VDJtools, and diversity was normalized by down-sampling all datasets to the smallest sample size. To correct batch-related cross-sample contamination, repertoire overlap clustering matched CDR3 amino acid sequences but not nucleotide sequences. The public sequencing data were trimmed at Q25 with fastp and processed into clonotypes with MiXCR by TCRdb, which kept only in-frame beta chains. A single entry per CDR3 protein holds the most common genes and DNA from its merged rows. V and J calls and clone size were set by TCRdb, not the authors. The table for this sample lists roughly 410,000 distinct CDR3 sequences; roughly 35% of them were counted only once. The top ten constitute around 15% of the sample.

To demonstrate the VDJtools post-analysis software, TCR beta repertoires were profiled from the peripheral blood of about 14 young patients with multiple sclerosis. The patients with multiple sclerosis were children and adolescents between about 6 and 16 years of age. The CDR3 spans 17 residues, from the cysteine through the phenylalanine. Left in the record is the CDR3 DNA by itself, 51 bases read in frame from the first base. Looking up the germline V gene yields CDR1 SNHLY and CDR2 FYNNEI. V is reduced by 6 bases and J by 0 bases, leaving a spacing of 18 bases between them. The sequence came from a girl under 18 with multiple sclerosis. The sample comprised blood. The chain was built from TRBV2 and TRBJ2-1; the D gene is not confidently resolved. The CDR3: CASSEHPSMSSYNEQFF. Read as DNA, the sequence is TGTGCCAGCAGCGAGCACCCCTCGATGAGCTCCTACAATGAGCAGTTCTTC.